Below are 2 T cell receptor beta chains sequenced from a single sample in a study of blood T cell repertoires in COVID-19. Sequencing was performed with immunoSEQ multiplex PCR; in TCRdb, only in-frame clones are kept and a portion is missing. This table has about 350,000 clones, 89% appearing once. Material: peripheral blood. These receptor sequences come from an older woman with COVID-19, enrolled during active disease.

The CDR3: CAIATDSYEQYF. CDR3 bases: TGTGCCATCGCGACAGACTCATACGAGCAGTACTTC. The chain couples TRBV10-3 to TRBJ2-7; the D gene is possibly TRBD1 (5 bases). Trimming removed 8 bases from V and 4 bases from J, with 12 bases in between. Germline V gives CDR1 ENHRY, CDR2 SYGVKD. The CDR3 has 12 amino acids.

The chain couples TRBV19 to TRBJ1-2; D gene ambiguous. The CDR3 extends over 16 amino acids. V lost 3 bases, J lost 4 bases, and 18 bases lay in between. CDR1 and CDR2 from the germline V gene are LNHDA and SQIVND (reference sequence). The CDR3 region is CASSIFARGRSYGYTF. The CDR3 DNA is TGTGCCAGTAGTATCTTTGCCCGTGGCAGAAGCTATGGCTACACCTTC.